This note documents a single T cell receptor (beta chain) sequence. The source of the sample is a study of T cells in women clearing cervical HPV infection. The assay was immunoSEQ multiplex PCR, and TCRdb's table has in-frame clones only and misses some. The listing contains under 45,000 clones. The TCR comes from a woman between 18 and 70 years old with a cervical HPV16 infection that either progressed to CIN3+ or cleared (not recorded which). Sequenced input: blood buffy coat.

CDR3 DNA (partial): TGTGCCAGCAGTGAAAGGGACAGAAATCAGCCG. Its translation is CASSERDRNQP. The CDR3 in its entirety is CASSERDRNQPQYF. The rearrangement uses TRBV2 and TRBJ2-3; 7 bases align to TRBD1. The CDR3 extends 3 residues past the end of the read, so its final part is completed from the germline J gene. This CDR3 is built from 14 residues. The V gene's germline CDR1 is SNHLY and CDR2 FYNNEI. Full variable domain (outside the CDR3, taken from reference TRBV2 and TRBJ2-3): EPEVTQTPSHQVTQMGQEVILRCVPISNHLYFYWYRQILGQKVEFLVSFYNNEISEKSEIFDDQFSVERPDGSNFTLKIRSTKLEDSAMYFCASSERDRNQPQYFGPGTRLTVL.